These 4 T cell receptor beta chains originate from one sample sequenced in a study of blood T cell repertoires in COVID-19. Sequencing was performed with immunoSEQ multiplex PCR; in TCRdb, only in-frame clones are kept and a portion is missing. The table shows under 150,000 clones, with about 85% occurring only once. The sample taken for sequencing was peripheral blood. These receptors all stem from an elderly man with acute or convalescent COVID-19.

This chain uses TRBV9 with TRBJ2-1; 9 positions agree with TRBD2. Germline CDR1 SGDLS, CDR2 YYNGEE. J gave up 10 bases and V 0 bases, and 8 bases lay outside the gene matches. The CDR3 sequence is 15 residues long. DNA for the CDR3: TGTGCCAGCAGCGTAGCTAGCGGGGCCCCGGGAGAGCAGTTCTTC. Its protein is CASSVASGAPGEQFF.

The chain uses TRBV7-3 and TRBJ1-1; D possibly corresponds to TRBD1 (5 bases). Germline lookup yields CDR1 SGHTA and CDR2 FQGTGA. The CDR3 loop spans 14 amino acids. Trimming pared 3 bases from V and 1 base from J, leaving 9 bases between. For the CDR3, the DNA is TGTGCCAGCAGCTTGCAAACAGGGAACACTGAAGCTTTCTTT. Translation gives CASSLQTGNTEAFF.

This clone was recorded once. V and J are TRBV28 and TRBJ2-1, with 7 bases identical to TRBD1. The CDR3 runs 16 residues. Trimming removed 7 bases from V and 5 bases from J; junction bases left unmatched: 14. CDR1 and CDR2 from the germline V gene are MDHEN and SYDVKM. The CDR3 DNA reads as TGTGCCAGCAACCTGTGGGGGCAGGGGGTACACAATGAGCAGTTCTTC. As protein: CASNLWGQGVHNEQFF.

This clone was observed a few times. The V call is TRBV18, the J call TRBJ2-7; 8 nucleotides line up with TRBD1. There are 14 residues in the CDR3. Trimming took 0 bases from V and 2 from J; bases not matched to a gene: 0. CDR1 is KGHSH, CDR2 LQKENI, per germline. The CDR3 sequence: CASSPPGQAYEQYF. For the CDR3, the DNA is TGTGCCAGCTCACCACCGGGACAGGCCTACGAGCAGTACTTC.